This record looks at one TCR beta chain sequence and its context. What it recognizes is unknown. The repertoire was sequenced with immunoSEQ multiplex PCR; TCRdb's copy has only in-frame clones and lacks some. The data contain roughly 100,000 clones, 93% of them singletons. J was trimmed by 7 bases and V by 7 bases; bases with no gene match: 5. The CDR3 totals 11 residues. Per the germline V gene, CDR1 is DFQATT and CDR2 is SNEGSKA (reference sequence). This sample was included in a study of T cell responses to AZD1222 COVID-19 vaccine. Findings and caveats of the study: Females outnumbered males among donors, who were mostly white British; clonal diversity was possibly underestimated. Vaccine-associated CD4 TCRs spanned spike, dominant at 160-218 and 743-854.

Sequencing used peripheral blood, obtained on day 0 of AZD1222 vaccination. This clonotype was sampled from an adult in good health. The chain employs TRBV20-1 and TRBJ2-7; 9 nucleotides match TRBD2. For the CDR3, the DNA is TGCAGTGGACTAGCGGTGGAGGAGCAGTACTTC. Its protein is CSGLAVEEQYF.